Listed below are T cell receptor beta chains from one sample, sequenced in a study of blood T cell repertoires in COVID-19. Measured with immunoSEQ multiplex PCR; TCRdb has only the in-frame clones, and not every one. This sample carries about 190,000 clones, about 88% of them seen once, and the ten largest clones take approximately 1%. The specimen sequenced was peripheral blood. Receptors were obtained from a man aged 25 to 45 with acute or convalescent COVID-19. Both conserved end residues are part of each CDR3. The D gene is left open where the match is weak. The listing skips clone size in some rows; elsewhere it reads once, few, many or a size class.

abundance	d_gene	v_gene	j_gene	CDR3aa	CDR3nt
.	.	TRBV3-1/TRBV3-2	TRBJ2-3	CASSPGLYTDTQYF	TGTGCCAGCAGCCCGGGACTCTACACAGATACGCAGTATTTT
.	TRBD1	TRBV7-8	TRBJ1-6	CASSEGQEGSPLHF	TGTGCCAGCAGCGAGGGACAGGAGGGTTCACCCCTCCACTTT
many	TRBD2	TRBV12-5	TRBJ2-5	CASGPAPLAGRKTQYF	TGTGCTAGTGGTCCCGCCCCACTAGCGGGACGGAAGACCCAGTACTTC
.	.	TRBV15	TRBJ1-6	CATRDSRYNSPLHF	TGTGCCACCAGGGACAGTCGCTATAATTCACCCCTCCACTTT
.	.	TRBV27	TRBJ1-1	CASSLGGGLTEAFF	TGTGCCAGCAGTTTGGGTGGGGGGTTGACTGAAGCTTTCTTT
once	TRBD2	TRBV5-1	TRBJ2-7	CASSTGTSGTFYEQYF	TGCGCCAGCAGCACCGGGACTAGCGGAACCTTCTACGAGCAGTACTTC
.	TRBD2	TRBV19	TRBJ2-3	CASTPLAGGPNTQYF	TGTGCCAGTACCCCCTTAGCGGGGGGGCCAAATACGCAGTATTTT
.	TRBD1	TRBV28	TRBJ2-4	CASSLSACWVTGQRKNIQYF	TGTGCCAGCAGTTTATCCGCTTGTTGGGTTACGGGACAGAGGAAAAACATTCAGTACTTC
.	TRBD1	TRBV27	TRBJ1-6	CASSLETGVSPLHF	TGTGCCAGCAGTTTGGAGACAGGGGTTTCACCCCTCCACTTT
.	TRBD2	TRBV7-9	TRBJ2-5	CASSLAQASGGQETQYF	TGTGCCAGCAGCTTAGCACAGGCTAGCGGGGGGCAAGAGACCCAGTACTTC
once	TRBD2	TRBV30	TRBJ2-1	CAWSVPSGSGRKEQFF	TGTGCCTGGAGTGTCCCCTCTGGTAGCGGGAGAAAGGAGCAGTTCTTC
.	.	TRBV28	TRBJ2-3	CASSLTETDTQYF	TGTGCCAGCAGTCTTACAGAGACAGATACGCAGTATTTT
.	TRBD1	TRBV9	TRBJ1-1	CASKKAGGPDTEAFF	TGTGCCAGCAAGAAAGCAGGGGGGCCTGACACTGAAGCTTTCTTT
.	.	TRBV5-4	TRBJ1-5	CASRPWGGNQPQHF	TGTGCCAGCAGGCCCTGGGGGGGCAATCAGCCCCAGCATTTT
.	.	TRBV3-1/TRBV3-2	TRBJ1-5	CASSPGLFLNSNQPQHF	TGTGCCAGCAGCCCTGGCTTATTCCTCAATAGCAATCAGCCCCAGCATTTT
.	TRBD1	TRBV9	TRBJ1-1	CASSAEGGRMNTEAFF	TGTGCCAGCAGCGCGGAAGGGGGCCGGATGAACACTGAAGCTTTCTTT
.	TRBD1	TRBV25-1	TRBJ1-2	CASSDPGTGYYGYTF	TGTGCCAGCAGTGACCCCGGGACAGGGTATTATGGCTACACCTTC
.	.	TRBV30	TRBJ1-5	CAWSGGGSNQPQHF	TGTGCCTGGAGTGGGGGAGGGAGCAATCAGCCCCAGCATTTT
.	TRBD1	TRBV6-1	TRBJ1-1	CASSGEDRVRSPIKNTEAFF	TGTGCCAGCAGTGGGGAGGACAGGGTTAGATCCCCCATTAAGAACACTGAAGCTTTCTTT
.	TRBD1	TRBV2	TRBJ1-5	CASRDRENSNQPQHF	TGTGCCAGCAGGGACAGGGAGAATAGCAATCAGCCCCAGCATTTT
.	.	TRBV27	TRBJ2-4	CASRPGRENIQYF	TGTGCCAGCAGACCCGGGAGAGAAAACATTCAGTACTTC
.	.	TRBV7-3	TRBJ1-1	CASSLIRGLVTEAFF	TGTGCCAGCAGCTTAATAAGGGGCTTGGTCACTGAAGCTTTCTTT
.	TRBD1	TRBV13	TRBJ2-7	CASSLAGTGFYEQYF	TGTGCCAGCAGCTTAGCCGGGACAGGGTTCTACGAGCAGTACTTC
.	TRBD2	TRBV19	TRBJ2-3	CASRNLGGDGRQYF	TGTGCCAGTAGGAACTTGGGGGGGGATGGGCGGCAGTATTTT
.	TRBD2	TRBV11-2	TRBJ2-3	CASSFSGVGGRSTDTQYF	TGTGCCAGCAGCTTTAGTGGAGTGGGGGGGAGAAGCACAGATACGCAGTATTTT
.	TRBD2	TRBV6-6	TRBJ2-1	CASRGASAGGYNEQFF	TGTGCCAGCAGGGGGGCTTCTGCGGGAGGGTACAATGAGCAGTTCTTC
.	TRBD2	TRBV7-2	TRBJ2-7	CASSHPGGAYEQYF	TGTGCCAGCAGCCACCCCGGGGGGGCCTACGAGCAGTACTTC
.	.	TRBV5-1	TRBJ2-5	CASSTGLQETQYF	TGCGCCAGCAGCACAGGGTTGCAAGAGACCCAGTACTTC
.	.	TRBV5-5	TRBJ1-1	CASSFSIPRGPNTEAFF	TGTGCCAGCAGCTTTTCAATTCCCAGGGGTCCGAACACTGAAGCTTTCTTT
.	.	TRBV28	TRBJ1-1	CASSLPHKSIEAFF	TGTGCCAGCAGTTTACCCCACAAATCGATTGAAGCTTTCTTT
.	.	TRBV5-1	TRBJ2-1	CASSLEAMGSSYNEQFF	TGCGCCAGCAGCTTGGAAGCCATGGGGAGCTCCTACAATGAGCAGTTCTTC
.	.	TRBV5-1	TRBJ1-5	CASSLTAVPQHF	TGCGCCAGCAGCCTAACTGCCGTGCCCCAGCATTTT
.	.	TRBV30	TRBJ2-2	CAWLTGKALNTGELFF	TGTGCCTGGCTAACAGGGAAGGCCTTGAACACCGGGGAGCTGTTTTTT
.	.	TRBV9	TRBJ1-6	CASSVGGSSYNSPLHF	TGTGCCAGCAGCGTAGGAGGGAGCTCCTATAATTCACCCCTCCACTTT
.	TRBD2	TRBV9	TRBJ2-3	CASSQAGGRNTDTQYF	TGTGCCAGCAGCCAAGCGGGGGGGCGAAACACAGATACGCAGTATTTT
.	.	TRBV7-2	TRBJ1-1	CASNQRGLIEAFF	TGTGCCAGCAACCAACGGGGACTTATCGAAGCTTTCTTT
.	.	TRBV30	TRBJ1-6	CALRRAPSSYNSPLHF	TGTGCCCTAAGGCGGGCTCCCAGCTCCTATAATTCACCCCTCCACTTT
many	TRBD2	TRBV7-2	TRBJ2-7	CASSYGGGAIEQYF	TGTGCCAGCAGCTACGGCGGGGGGGCTATCGAGCAGTACTTC
.	TRBD1	TRBV5-1	TRBJ2-7	CASNDPGQVPYEQYF	TGCGCCAGCAACGACCCTGGACAGGTCCCCTACGAGCAGTACTTC
.	TRBD2	TRBV10-3	TRBJ2-2	CAISGGGPTGELFF	TGTGCCATCAGTGGCGGGGGGCCCACCGGGGAGCTGTTTTTT
.	.	TRBV6-5	TRBJ1-6	CATGQIVINSPLHF	TGTGCCACAGGCCAGATCGTTATCAATTCACCCCTCCACTTT
.	.	TRBV19	TRBJ1-3	CASWGGGGNTIYF	TGTGCCAGTTGGGGGGGCGGTGGAAACACCATATATTTT
.	.	TRBV6-2/TRBV6-3	TRBJ2-3	CASSKWESTDTQYF	TGTGCCAGCAGTAAGTGGGAGTCCACAGATACGCAGTATTTT
once	.	TRBV10-2	TRBJ2-1	CASTLREYTYNEQFF	TGCGCCAGCACCCTCCGGGAGTACACCTACAATGAGCAGTTCTTC
.	TRBD1	TRBV10-3	TRBJ2-7	CAISERGTGSLGEQYF	TGTGCCATCAGTGAACGGGGGACAGGGAGTTTGGGCGAGCAGTACTTC
once	.	TRBV28	TRBJ1-2	CASSLDRLYGYTF	TGTGCCAGCAGTTTAGACAGGTTGTATGGCTACACCTTC
.	.	TRBV5-1	TRBJ2-7	CASSLARAGEQYF	TGCGCCAGCAGCTTGGCACGCGCCGGGGAGCAGTACTTC
.	.	TRBV3-1/TRBV3-2	TRBJ1-1	CASSQTGNTEAFF	TGTGCCAGCAGCCAGACAGGGAACACTGAAGCTTTCTTT